The entry that follows covers one T cell receptor beta chain sequence. This sample stems from a study of blood T cell repertoires in COVID-19. Study summary: T cells, B-cell-depleted T cells, or PBMCs supplied cDNA or gDNA.

Clones were sequenced by immunoSEQ multiplex PCR, and TCRdb holds only the in-frame ones, with some missing. The table includes some 270,000 clones, about nine tenths detected once. The CDR3 covers 15 residues. The rearrangement uses TRBV21-1 and TRBJ2-7; no check of the table's D call, TRBD1, against the DNA was made. TRBV21-1 is assigned pseudogene status. The sequencing input was peripheral blood. This receptor was identified in a woman aged 60-75 years who had recovered from COVID-19. CDR3 sequence (DNA): TGTGCCAGCAGCGGTCAGGGTTTCGTGCCCTACGAGCAGTACTTC. Translated: CASSGQGFVPYEQYF.